The clone carrying this TCR beta chain appeared a few times. BIOMED2 TRB-A/B primer pools were used in multiplex TRB PCR. TCRdb passed the multiplex PCR reads through MiXCR, listing each CDR3 protein once. The sample lists approximately 8,300 distinct CDR3 sequences, over 35% seen once, with over 45% in the top ten. The data originate from a study of T and B cells in COVID-19 patients. Study details: Of 20 active-infection patients, more than 9 were critically ill with mechanical ventilation or extracorporeal membrane oxygenation.

CDR3 length: 18 residues. The ends lost 3 bases at V and 5 bases at J; junction bases unmatched: 15. Germline V CDR1 and CDR2: KGHSH, LQKENI. Blood genomic DNA input for TRB amplification was about 240-550 ng. Sequencing input: blood. The origin of this receptor is a human donor with active COVID-19. The chain employs TRBV18 and TRBJ2-5; 10 bases are shared with TRBD2. The DNA of the CDR3 is TGTGCCAGCTCACCTCGTGGAGGAACTAGCGGGGTGGTGGAGACCCAGTACTTC. As protein: CASSPRGGTSGVVETQYF.